The rows below give T cell receptor beta chains drawn from one sample of a study of control samples from healthy donors and cancer patients. The assay was immunoSEQ multiplex PCR, and TCRdb's table has in-frame clones only and misses some. This sample carries 190,000 or so clones, 90% to 95% of them seen once, and the ten largest clones take roughly 1.5%. The sample comprised blood. These receptors came from a man aged 18 to 30 in good health. Each CDR3 is given with its conserved first and last residue. Each record gives: J gene, clone size, D gene, CDR3 length, V gene, CDR3 DNA, CDR3 protein. D genes are given only for firm matches. Some rows mark clone size as missing; the rest say once, few, many or name a class of expanded clone.

TRBJ2-7	-	-	13	TRBV24-1	TGTGCCACCAGTGATTATGACAGCGACGAGCAGTACTTC	CATSDYDSDEQYF
TRBJ2-7	-	TRBD1	14	TRBV19	TGTGCCAGTAGTCCCCGACAGGGTTCCTACGAGCAGTACTTC	CASSPRQGSYEQYF
TRBJ1-5	-	-	16	TRBV15	TGTGCCACCAGCAGAGAAAAGGACCAAAGCAATCAGCCCCAGCATTTT	CATSREKDQSNQPQHF
TRBJ1-1	-	TRBD1	14	TRBV28	TGTGCCAGCAGACCGACAGGGCGGAACACTGAAGCTTTCTTT	CASRPTGRNTEAFF
TRBJ1-4	-	-	13	TRBV5-1	TGCGCCAGCAGCTCTGGTGGGAGAGAAAAACTGTTTTTT	CASSSGGREKLFF
TRBJ1-1	-	-	15	TRBV5-4	TGTGCCAGCAGCTTGGGGGCAGGCATGAACACTGAAGCTTTCTTT	CASSLGAGMNTEAFF
TRBJ1-5	-	-	14	TRBV6-5	TGTGCCAGCAGTTACGACTCTAGCAATCAGCCCCAGCATTTT	CASSYDSSNQPQHF
TRBJ1-6	-	-	16	TRBV27	TGTGCCAGCAGCCGCGGCGGGGGCGTTCTAAATTCACCCCTCCACTTT	CASSRGGGVLNSPLHF
TRBJ2-7	-	TRBD1	15	TRBV6-2/TRBV6-3	TGTGCCAGCACCCCTCGACAGGGGGGTACCTACGAGCAGTACTTC	CASTPRQGGTYEQYF
TRBJ2-2	-	TRBD1	15	TRBV5-1	TGCGCCAGCAGCTCAGGGGGTGTGAACACCGGGGAGCTGTTTTTT	CASSSGGVNTGELFF
TRBJ2-6	-	TRBD2	18	TRBV6-1	TGTGCCAGCAGTGAAGTAGCGGGACACCACTCTGGGGCCAACGTCCTGACTTTC	CASSEVAGHHSGANVLTF
TRBJ1-5	-	-	13	TRBV5-1	TGCGCCAGCAGCTTGGTTGGGAACCAGCCCCAGCATTTT	CASSLVGNQPQHF
TRBJ1-1	-	TRBD1	16	TRBV7-9	TGTGCCAGCAGCCCAGTCCCGGGACAGGGGAACACTGAAGCTTTCTTT	CASSPVPGQGNTEAFF
TRBJ1-4	-	TRBD1	16	TRBV6-1	TGTGCCAGCAGTGAAGATTCAGGGACAGGGCATGAAAAACTGTTTTTT	CASSEDSGTGHEKLFF
TRBJ2-7	-	TRBD1	14	TRBV6-5	TGTGCCAGCAGTAGGACAGGGGAGACCTACGAGCAGTACTTC	CASSRTGETYEQYF
TRBJ2-7	few	TRBD2	20	TRBV7-3	TGTGCCAGCAGCCTGAACCTAGACGCGACTAGCCGTCCGGGGTACTACGAGCAGTACTTC	CASSLNLDATSRPGYYEQYF
TRBJ2-4	-	TRBD1	14	TRBV6-5	TGTGCCAGCAGAACAGGGGGGGCCAAAAACATTCAGTACTTC	CASRTGGAKNIQYF
TRBJ1-4	-	TRBD1	16	TRBV18	TGTGCCAGCTCACTATCCGGAGGACAGGAGGTTGAAAAACTGTTTTTT	CASSLSGGQEVEKLFF
TRBJ2-2	-	-	16	TRBV5-5	TGTGCCAGCAGCTTGGAAATCCAGGGGTTTAACGGGGAGCTGTTTTTT	CASSLEIQGFNGELFF
TRBJ1-5	-	-	18	TRBV12-5	TGTGCTAGTGGCGTAATCCCGGACGGAGGGGTAGTCAATCAGCCCCAGCATTTT	CASGVIPDGGVVNQPQHF
TRBJ1-2	-	-	14	TRBV25-1	TGTGCCAGCAGTGATAGGGGAGCTAACTATGGCTACACCTTC	CASSDRGANYGYTF
TRBJ1-1	once	-	12	TRBV5-1	TGCGCCAGCAGGAGGGAGGGAACTGAAGCTTTCTTT	CASRREGTEAFF
TRBJ2-7	once	TRBD1	15	TRBV19	TGTGCCAGTAGCTCCACCGGGACAGGGAGGTACGAGCAGTACTTC	CASSSTGTGRYEQYF
TRBJ2-1	-	-	15	TRBV7-3	TGTGCCAGCAGCCCCCGGGGATCGGACAGCAATGAGCAGTTCTTC	CASSPRGSDSNEQFF
TRBJ1-4	-	-	14	TRBV13	TGTGCCAGCAGCTTAGGTGTGGGGCCGGGAAAACTGTTTTTT	CASSLGVGPGKLFF
TRBJ2-2	-	TRBD2	17	TRBV5-1	TGCGCCAGCAGCTTGCGGACTAGCGGGGGGAACACCGGGGAGCTGTTTTTT	CASSLRTSGGNTGELFF
TRBJ2-5	-	-	12	TRBV7-9	TGTGCCAGCAGCGTAGATAAGGAGGCCCAGTACTTC	CASSVDKEAQYF
TRBJ2-2	-	-	13	TRBV3-1/TRBV3-2	TGTGCCAGCCGCAGGACTGGCACCGGGGAGCTGTTTTTT	CASRRTGTGELFF
TRBJ1-2	-	-	15	TRBV28	TGTGCCAGCAGTTTAGGGGAGACAGCACTCTATGGCTACACCTTC	CASSLGETALYGYTF
TRBJ1-5	-	TRBD1	17	TRBV19	TGTGCCAGTAGTCCAGGGACAGGGGGCAGGAGCAATCAGCCCCAGCATTTT	CASSPGTGGRSNQPQHF